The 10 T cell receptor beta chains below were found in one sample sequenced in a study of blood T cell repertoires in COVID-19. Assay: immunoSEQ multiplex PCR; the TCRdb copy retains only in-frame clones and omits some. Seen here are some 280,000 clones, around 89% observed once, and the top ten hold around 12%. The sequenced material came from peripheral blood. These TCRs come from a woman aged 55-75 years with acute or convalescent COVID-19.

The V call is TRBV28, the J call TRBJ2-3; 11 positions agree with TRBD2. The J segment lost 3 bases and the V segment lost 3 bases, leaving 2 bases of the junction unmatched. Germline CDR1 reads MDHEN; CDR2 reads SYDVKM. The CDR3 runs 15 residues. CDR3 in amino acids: CASSFSSGRTDTQYF. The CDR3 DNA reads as TGTGCCAGCAGTTTCTCTAGCGGGAGGACAGATACGCAGTATTTT.

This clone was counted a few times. The CDR3 sequence is CASSYSGRGGFYEQYF. The CDR3 DNA reads as TGTGCCAGCAGTTACTCCGGGCGGGGCGGATTCTACGAGCAGTACTTC. The chain employs TRBV6-2 or TRBV6-3 and TRBJ2-7; TRBD2 might be the D (6 bases). The CDR3 sequence is 16 residues long. V was trimmed by 0 bases and J by 3 bases, leaving 15 bases between them. Germline loops: CDR1 MNHEY, CDR2 SVGEGT.

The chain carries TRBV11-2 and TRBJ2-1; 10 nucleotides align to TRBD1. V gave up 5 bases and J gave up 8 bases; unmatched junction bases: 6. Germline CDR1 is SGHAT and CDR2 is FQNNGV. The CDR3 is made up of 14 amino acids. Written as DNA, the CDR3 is TGTGCCAGCAGCCCCGGGACAGGGGCCTATGAGCAGTTCTTC. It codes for CASSPGTGAYEQFF.

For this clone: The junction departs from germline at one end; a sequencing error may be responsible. CDR3 nucleotides: TGTGCCAGCAGTCTATCCGACAGTAGCTCCTACGAGCAGTACTTC. As protein: CASSLSDSSSYEQYF. The rearrangement uses TRBV27 and TRBJ2-7; maybe TRBD1 (5 bases). CDR1 is MNHEY, CDR2 SMNVEV, per germline (reference sequence). This CDR3 is built from 15 residues.

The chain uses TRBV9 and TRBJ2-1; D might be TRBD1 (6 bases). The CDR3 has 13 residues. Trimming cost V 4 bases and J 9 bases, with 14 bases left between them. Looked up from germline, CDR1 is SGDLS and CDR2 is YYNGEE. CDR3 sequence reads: CASSPQTGGEQFF. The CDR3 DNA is TGTGCCAGCAGCCCCCAGACAGGAGGTGAGCAGTTCTTC.

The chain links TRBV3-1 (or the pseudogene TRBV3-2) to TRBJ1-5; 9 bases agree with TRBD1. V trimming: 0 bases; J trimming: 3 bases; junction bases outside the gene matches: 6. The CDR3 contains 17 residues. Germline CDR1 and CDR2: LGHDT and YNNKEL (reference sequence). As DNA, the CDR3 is TGTGCCAGCAGCCAAGATCTCGGACAGGGGCCCAATCAGCCCCAGCATTTT. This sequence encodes CASSQDLGQGPNQPQHF.

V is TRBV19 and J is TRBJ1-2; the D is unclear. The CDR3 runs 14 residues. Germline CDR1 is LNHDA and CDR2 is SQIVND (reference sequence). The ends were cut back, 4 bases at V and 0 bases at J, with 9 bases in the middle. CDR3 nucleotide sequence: TGTGCCAGTAGTAGAACAGTTACTAACTATGGCTACACCTTC. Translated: CASSRTVTNYGYTF.

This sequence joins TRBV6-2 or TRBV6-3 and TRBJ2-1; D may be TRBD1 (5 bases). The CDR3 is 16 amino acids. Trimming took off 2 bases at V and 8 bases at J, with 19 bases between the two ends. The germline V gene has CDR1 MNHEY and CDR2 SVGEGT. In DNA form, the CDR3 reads TGTGCCAGCAGTTACGGGGCGAACAGGTGGGTCGATGAGCAGTTCTTC. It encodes CASSYGANRWVDEQFF.

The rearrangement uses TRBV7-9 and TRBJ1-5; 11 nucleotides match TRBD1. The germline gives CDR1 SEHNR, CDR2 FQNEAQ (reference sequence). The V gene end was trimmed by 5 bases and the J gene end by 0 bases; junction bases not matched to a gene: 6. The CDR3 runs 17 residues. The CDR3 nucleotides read TGTGCCAGCAGCCCCGGGACAGGGGGATATAGCAATCAGCCCCAGCATTTT. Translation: CASSPGTGGYSNQPQHF.

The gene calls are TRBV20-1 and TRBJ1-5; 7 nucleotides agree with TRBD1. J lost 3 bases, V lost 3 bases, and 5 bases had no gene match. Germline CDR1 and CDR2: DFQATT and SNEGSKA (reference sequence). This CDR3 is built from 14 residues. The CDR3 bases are TGCAGTGCTAGTTACAGGGGTTACAATCAGCCCCAGCATTTT. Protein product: CSASYRGYNQPQHF.